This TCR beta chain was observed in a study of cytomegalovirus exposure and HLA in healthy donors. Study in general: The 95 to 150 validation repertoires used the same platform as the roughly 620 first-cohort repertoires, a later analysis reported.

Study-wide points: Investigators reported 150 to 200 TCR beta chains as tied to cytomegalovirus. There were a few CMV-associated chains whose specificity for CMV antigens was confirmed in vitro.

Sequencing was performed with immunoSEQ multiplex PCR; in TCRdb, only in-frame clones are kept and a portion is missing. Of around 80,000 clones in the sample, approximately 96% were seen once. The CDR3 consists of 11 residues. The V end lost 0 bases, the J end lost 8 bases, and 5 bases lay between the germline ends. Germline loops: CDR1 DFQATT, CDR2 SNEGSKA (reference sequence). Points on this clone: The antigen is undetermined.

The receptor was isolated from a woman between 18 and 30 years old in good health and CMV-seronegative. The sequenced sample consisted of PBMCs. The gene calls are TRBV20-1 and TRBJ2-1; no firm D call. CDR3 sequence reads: CSARDRDEQFF. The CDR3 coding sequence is TGCAGTGCTAGAGATCGGGATGAGCAGTTCTTC.